This TCR beta chain was captured in a study of blood T cell repertoires in COVID-19. Assay: immunoSEQ multiplex PCR; the TCRdb copy retains only in-frame clones and omits some. The sample records around 350,000 clones, roughly 86% being singletons. Sequencing input: peripheral blood. This receptor was identified in a human donor in a cohort sampled during active COVID-19.

CDR3 in amino acids: CASSLGDNMNTEAFF. The CDR3 DNA reads TGTGCCAGCAGCCTGGGGGACAACATGAACACTGAAGCTTTCTTT. The rearrangement uses TRBV7-2 and TRBJ1-1, with D possibly TRBD1 on 6 matching bases. V was shortened by 5 bases and J by 0 bases, with 13 bases between the two germline ends. The CDR3 sequence is 15 residues long. Germline loops: CDR1 SGHTA, CDR2 FQGNSA.